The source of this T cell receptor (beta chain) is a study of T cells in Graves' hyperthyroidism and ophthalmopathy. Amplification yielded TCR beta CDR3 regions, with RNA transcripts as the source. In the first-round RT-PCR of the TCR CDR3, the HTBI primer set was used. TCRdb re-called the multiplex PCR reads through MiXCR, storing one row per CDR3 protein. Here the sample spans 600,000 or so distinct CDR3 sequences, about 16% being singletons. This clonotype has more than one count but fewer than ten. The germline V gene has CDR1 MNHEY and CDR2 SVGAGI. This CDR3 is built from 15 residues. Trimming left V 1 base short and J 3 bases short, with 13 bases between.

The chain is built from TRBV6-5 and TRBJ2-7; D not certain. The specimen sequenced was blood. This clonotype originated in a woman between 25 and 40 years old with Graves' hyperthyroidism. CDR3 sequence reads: CASSYFPERIYEQYF. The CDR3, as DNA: TGTGCCAGCAGTTACTTCCCTGAGAGAATCTACGAGCAGTACTTC.